This T cell receptor (beta chain) was identified in a study of shared clonotypes between healthy human individuals (TCRdb year 2020). About the full investigation: A couple of women and a few men aged 18 to 49 years were included in the cohort. Blood TCR repertoires of four to six healthy adults were deeply sequenced to estimate repertoire size and the extent of clonotype sharing between individuals. Libraries were prepared and TCR repertoires were sequenced by different laboratories using diverse techniques, in order to increase sequencing depth and limit assay-specific biases. Each donor's leukapheresis produced roughly between about 0.8 and 10 billion PBMCs. Per donor, three plates each were used for CD4 naive and CD4 memory, two for CD8 naive, and one for CD8 memory. The investigation overall reported the following: The genetic and exposure-history diversity represented was limited by the small number of donors. Compared with non-shared clonotypes, the clonotypes found in all four sorted-subset donors had higher generation probabilities. Sampling was restricted to blood, and TCR repertoires in tissues likely differ from the TCR repertoires found in blood. Estimated clonotype richness was generally larger for naive than for memory subsets. Rarefaction of sorted-subset datasets indicated incomplete sequencing despite the large sequencing depth. Pairwise subsampling indicated that sequencing depth was expected to affect the degree of clonotype sharing among donors. About 5% of naive CD4, 3.5% of naive CD8, approximately 2.2% of memory CD4, and 0.4% of memory CD8 clonotypes were shared across a few donors.

The germline V gene yields SGHVS for CDR1 and FQNEAQ for CDR2. Cut back by 1 base and 0 bases, the V and J ends lie 10 bases apart. From its cysteine to its phenylalanine, the CDR3 spans 15 amino acids. The DNA shown is the 45-base CDR3, in frame from base 1. The donors were healthy, HIV-negative adults who had no recently reported acute infections or vaccinations. All donors were Caucasian adults living in Nashville, Tennessee, USA. The CD8 memory samples were a combination of magnetically selected CD45RO+ cells and CCR7-negative CD45RA+ effector memory (TemRA) cells. Blood was obtained by leukapheresis, after which PBMCs were separated by Ficoll-Histopaque density gradient centrifugation and cryopreserved in liquid nitrogen vapor phase. Analytical flow cytometry was used to check the purity and quantity of each magnetically sorted T cell population. From each sorted fraction, genomic DNA was isolated and quantified by UV absorbance on a Nanodrop 2000c.

TCR CDR3 regions were amplified from genomic DNA by multiplex PCR using the deep immunoSEQ assay. Genomic DNA extracted from each cell subset was distributed evenly over all wells of several immunoSEQ 96-well plates, and each plate served as one replicate. For sorted subsets, about 220 ng of genomic DNA, equivalent to around 29,000 T cell genomes, went into each replicate PCR. Purified libraries were quantified with a Qubit 3.0 fluorometer, sized on a Bioanalyzer 2100, and re-quantified with the KAPA Library Quantification kit. Every immunoSEQ 96-well plate was sequenced on a separate single-read 150-cycle Illumina NextSeq 550 flow cell. For the original study's pipeline: Because only junctional sequences without quality scores were contained in the immunoSEQ output, filtering matching that applied to full-length reads could not be performed. Sequences were annotated with PyIR, a Python wrapper for IgBLAST v1.9, and V/J genes and CDR3 were assigned using IMGT germline references. Reads were filtered out if the reads had weak V/J assignments (E-value above 1e-6), no CDR3, stop codons, out-of-frame junctions, or ambiguous translated residues. V3J clonotypes were defined by identical inferred V gene, J gene, and CDR3 amino acid sequence. Percentage overlap between repertoires was computed as shared unique clonotypes divided by the size of the smaller repertoire. Richness of each repertoire was evaluated using RTK rarefaction, the Chao1 estimator, and Recon v2.1 estimates of unobserved clonotypes. For all TCRbeta clonotypes obtained by the gDNA method from four donors, generation probabilities were computed with OLGA. Not all clones reach the TCRdb copy of this immuneACCESS table, which keeps in-frame sequences only. Checked studies attribute under half of the gap to unresolved V genes and leave the rest unexplained. D and trimming come from the DNA, and the V and J calls and clone size come from that table. Present in this sample are some 690,000 clones, around 91% of which were seen just once. 30% to 40% of the sample is in the top ten clones.

A word on this clone: The antigen it recognizes is unknown. Base-call qualities are not available, and no considerably larger clone is one nucleotide away.

The sequencing sample was made of memory CD8+ T cells from PBMCs. Interpreted using the paper, the cell subset or site label stands for: CD45RO+ cells pooled with CCR7-negative TemRA cells. The receptor's source is a man younger than 35 in good health. Some clones in this sample may be carry-over from other donors' samples. The chain links TRBV7-8 with TRBJ2-7; TRBD1 is perhaps the D gene, given 6 matching bases. The nucleotide sequence is TGTGCCAGCAGCTTAGGCCCAGGGGACTCCTACGAGCAGTACTTC. The encoded protein is CASSLGPGDSYEQYF.